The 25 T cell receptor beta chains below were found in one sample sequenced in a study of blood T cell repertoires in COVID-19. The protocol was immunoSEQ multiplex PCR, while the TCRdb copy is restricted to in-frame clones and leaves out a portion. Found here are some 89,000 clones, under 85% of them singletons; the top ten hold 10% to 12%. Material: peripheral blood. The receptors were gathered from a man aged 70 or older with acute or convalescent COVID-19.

The CDR3 reads CATSDGDWLSPKTQYF. Here the CDR3 DNA reads TGTGCCACCAGTGATGGGGACTGGCTAAGCCCGAAGACCCAGTACTTC. The V call is TRBV24-1, the J call TRBJ2-5; D may be TRBD2 (6 bases). Trimming took 3 bases from V and 6 from J, leaving 19 bases between them. The germline V gene encodes CDR1 KGHDR and CDR2 SFDVKD. The CDR3 length is 16 residues.

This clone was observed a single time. The CDR3 reads CASRTGGRQPQHF. The DNA of the CDR3 is TGTGCCAGCAGGACAGGGGGCCGGCAGCCCCAGCATTTT. The genes are TRBV28 and TRBJ1-5, with 10 bases fitting TRBD1. The V and J ends lost 6 bases and 7 bases, in that order; junction bases with no gene match: 3. CDR1 MDHEN and CDR2 SYDVKM come from the germline V gene. The CDR3 spans 13 residues.

The CDR3 reads CASSPPRGLAGELFF. The CDR3 DNA follows: TGTGCCAGCTCACCACCGCGGGGTCTCGCCGGGGAGCTGTTTTTT. The J gene is TRBJ2-2, the V gene TRBV18, with D maybe TRBD2 (6 bases). V lost 0 bases and J lost 6, with 11 bases in between. The CDR3 is 15 amino acids. Germline V gene data show CDR1 as KGHSH and CDR2 as LQKENI. The variable domain in full, completed from reference TRBV18 and TRBJ2-2, reads NAGVMQNPRHLVRRRGQEARLRCSPMKGHSHVYWYRQLPEEGLKFMVYLQKENIIDESGMPKERFSAEFPKEGPSILRIQQVVRGDSAAYFCASSPPRGLAGELFFGEGSRLTVL.

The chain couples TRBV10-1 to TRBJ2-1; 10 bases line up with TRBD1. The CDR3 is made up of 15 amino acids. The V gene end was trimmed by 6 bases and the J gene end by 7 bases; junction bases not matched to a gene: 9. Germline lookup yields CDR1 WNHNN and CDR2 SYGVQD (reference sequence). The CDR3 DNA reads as TGCGCCAGCAGCTCAACCGGGACAGGGGTGAATGAGCAGTTCTTC. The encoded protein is CASSSTGTGVNEQFF.

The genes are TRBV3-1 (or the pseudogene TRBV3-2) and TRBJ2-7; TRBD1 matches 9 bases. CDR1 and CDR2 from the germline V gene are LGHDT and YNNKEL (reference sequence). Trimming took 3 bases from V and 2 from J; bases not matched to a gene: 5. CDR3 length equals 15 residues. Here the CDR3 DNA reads TGTGCCAGCAGCCAGGGGACAGGGATCACCTACGAGCAGTACTTC. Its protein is CASSQGTGITYEQYF.

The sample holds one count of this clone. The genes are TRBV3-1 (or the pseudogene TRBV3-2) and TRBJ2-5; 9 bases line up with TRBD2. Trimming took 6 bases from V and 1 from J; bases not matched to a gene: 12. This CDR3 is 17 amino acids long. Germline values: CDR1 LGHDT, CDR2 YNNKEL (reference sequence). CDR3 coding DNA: TGTGCCAGCAGGCCCCTCGGGGTAGCGGGGGTCCAAGAGACCCAGTACTTC. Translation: CASRPLGVAGVQETQYF.

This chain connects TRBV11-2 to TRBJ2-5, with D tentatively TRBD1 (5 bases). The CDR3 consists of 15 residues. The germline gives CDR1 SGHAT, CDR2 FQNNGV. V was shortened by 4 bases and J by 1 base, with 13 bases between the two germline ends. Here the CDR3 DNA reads TGTGCCAGCAGCTGGGGCCCCAGGGCCCAAGAGACCCAGTACTTC. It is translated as CASSWGPRAQETQYF. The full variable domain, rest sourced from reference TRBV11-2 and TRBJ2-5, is EAGVAQSPRYKIIEKRQSVAFWCNPISGHATLYWYQQILGQGPKLLIQFQNNGVVDDSQLPKDRFSAERLKGVDSTLKIQPAKLEDSAVYLCASSWGPRAQETQYFGPGTRLLVL.

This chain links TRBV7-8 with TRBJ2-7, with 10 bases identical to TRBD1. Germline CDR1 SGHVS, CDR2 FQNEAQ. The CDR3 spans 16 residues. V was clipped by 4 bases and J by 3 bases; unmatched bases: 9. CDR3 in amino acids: CASSSRTGGSYYEQYF. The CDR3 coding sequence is TGTGCCAGCAGCTCCCGGACAGGGGGTAGCTACTACGAGCAGTACTTC.

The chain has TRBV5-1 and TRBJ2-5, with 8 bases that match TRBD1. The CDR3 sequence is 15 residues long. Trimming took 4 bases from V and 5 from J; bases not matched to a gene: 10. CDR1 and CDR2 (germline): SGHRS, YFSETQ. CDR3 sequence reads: CASSPWTGTKETQYF. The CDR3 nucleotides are TGCGCCAGCAGCCCTTGGACAGGGACGAAGGAGACCCAGTACTTC.

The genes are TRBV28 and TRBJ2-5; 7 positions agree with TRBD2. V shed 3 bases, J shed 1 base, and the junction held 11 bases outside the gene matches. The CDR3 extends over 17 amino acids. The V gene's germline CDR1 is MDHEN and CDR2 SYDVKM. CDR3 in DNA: TGTGCCAGCAGTTTGCCTATCTACGGGGGGTTCCAAGAGACCCAGTACTTC. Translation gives CASSLPIYGGFQETQYF.

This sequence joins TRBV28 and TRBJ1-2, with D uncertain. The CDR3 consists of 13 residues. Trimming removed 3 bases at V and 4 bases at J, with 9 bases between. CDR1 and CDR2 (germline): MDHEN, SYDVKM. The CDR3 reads CASSFNRGYGYTF. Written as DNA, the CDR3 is TGTGCCAGCAGTTTCAATCGGGGCTATGGCTACACCTTC.

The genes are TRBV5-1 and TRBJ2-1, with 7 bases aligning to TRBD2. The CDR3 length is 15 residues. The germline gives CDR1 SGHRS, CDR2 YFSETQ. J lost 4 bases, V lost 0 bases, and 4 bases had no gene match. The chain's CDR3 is CASSLAPSGYNEQFF. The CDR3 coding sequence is TGCGCCAGCAGCTTGGCCCCTAGCGGTTACAATGAGCAGTTCTTC.

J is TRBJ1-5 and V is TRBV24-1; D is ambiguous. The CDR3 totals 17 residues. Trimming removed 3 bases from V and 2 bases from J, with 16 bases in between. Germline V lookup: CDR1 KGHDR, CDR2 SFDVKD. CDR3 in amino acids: CATSDPRGGSGNQPQHF. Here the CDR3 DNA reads TGTGCCACCAGTGATCCCCGGGGAGGGTCGGGCAATCAGCCCCAGCATTTT.

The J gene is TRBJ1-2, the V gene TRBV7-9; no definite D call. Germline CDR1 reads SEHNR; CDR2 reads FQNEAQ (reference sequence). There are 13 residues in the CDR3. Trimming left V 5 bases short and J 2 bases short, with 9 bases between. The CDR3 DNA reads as TGTGCCAGCAGCAGCGGCCTGAACTATGGCTACACCTTC. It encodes CASSSGLNYGYTF.

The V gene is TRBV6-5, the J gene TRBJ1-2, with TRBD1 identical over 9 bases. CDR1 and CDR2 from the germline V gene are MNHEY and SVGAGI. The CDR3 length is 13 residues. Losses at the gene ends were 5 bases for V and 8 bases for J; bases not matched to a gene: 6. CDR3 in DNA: TGTGCCAGCAGTCGGACAGGGGCGGGAGGCTACACCTTC. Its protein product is CASSRTGAGGYTF.

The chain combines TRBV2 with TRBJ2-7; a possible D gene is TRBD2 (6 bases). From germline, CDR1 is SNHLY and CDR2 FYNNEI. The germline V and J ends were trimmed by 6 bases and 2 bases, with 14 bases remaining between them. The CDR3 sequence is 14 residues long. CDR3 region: CASRAGLPTYEQYF. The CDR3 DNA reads TGTGCCAGCAGGGCGGGGCTGCCCACCTACGAGCAGTACTTC.

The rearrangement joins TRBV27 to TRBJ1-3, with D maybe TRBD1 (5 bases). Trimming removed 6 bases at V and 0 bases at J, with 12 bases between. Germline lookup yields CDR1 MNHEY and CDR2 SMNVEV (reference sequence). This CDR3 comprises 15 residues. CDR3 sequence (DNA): TGTGCCAGCAGGCCTCAGGGCATCTCTGGAAACACCATATATTTT. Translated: CASRPQGISGNTIYF.

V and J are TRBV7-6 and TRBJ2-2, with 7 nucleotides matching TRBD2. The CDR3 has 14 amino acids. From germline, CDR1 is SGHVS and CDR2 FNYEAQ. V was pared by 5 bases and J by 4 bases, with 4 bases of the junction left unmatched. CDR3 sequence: CASSLGRGTGELFF. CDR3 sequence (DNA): TGTGCCAGCAGCCTGGGGAGGGGCACCGGGGAGCTGTTTTTT.

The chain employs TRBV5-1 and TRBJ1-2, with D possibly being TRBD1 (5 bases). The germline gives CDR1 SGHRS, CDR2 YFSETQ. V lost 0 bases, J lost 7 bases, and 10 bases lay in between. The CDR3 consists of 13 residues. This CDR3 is CASSLAGGAGYTF. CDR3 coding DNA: TGCGCCAGCAGCTTGGCGGGAGGGGCTGGCTACACCTTC.

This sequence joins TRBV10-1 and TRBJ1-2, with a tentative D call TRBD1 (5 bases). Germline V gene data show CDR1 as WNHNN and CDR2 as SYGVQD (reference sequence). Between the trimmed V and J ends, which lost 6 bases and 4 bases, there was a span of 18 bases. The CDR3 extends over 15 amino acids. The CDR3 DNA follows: TGCGCCAGCAGACTGGGGCCAGGGTCGGGCTATGGCTACACCTTC. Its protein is CASRLGPGSGYGYTF.

The CDR3 is CAWSVRLTDEKLFF. The DNA of the CDR3 is TGTGCCTGGAGTGTTCGACTGACGGATGAAAAACTGTTTTTT. V usage is TRBV30 and J usage is TRBJ1-4, with D hard to call. Looked up from germline, CDR1 is GTSNPN and CDR2 is SVGIG (reference sequence). The CDR3 has 14 amino acids. V was trimmed by 0 bases and J by 6 bases, leaving 11 bases between them. The full variable domain, its missing parts supplied by reference TRBV30 and TRBJ1-4, is SQTIHQWPATLVQPVGSPLSLECTVEGTSNPNLYWYRQAAGRGLQLLFYSVGIGQISSEVPQNLSASRPQDRQFILSSKKLLLSDSGFYLCAWSVRLTDEKLFFGSGTQLSVL.

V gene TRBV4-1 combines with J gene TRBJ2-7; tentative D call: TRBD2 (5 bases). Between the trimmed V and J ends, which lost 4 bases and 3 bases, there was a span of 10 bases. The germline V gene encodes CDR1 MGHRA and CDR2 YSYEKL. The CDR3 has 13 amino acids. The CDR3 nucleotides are TGCGCCAGCAGCCCGCGGCGGGTCTACGAGCAGTACGTC. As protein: CASSPRRVYEQYV.

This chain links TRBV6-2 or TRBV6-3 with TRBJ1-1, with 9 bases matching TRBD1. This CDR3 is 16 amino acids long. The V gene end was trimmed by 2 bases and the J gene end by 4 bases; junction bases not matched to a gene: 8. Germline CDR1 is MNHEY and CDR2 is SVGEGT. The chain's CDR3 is CASSYLGQGRSTEAFF. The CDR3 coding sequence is TGTGCCAGCAGTTACCTTGGACAGGGGCGTAGCACTGAAGCTTTCTTT.

CDR3 amino acids: CASSFGGVGGYTF. The CDR3 nucleotides read TGTGCCAGCAGCTTCGGGGGAGTGGGGGGCTACACCTTC. This sequence joins TRBV7-2 and TRBJ1-2, with D perhaps TRBD1 (5 bases). Germline V CDR1 and CDR2: SGHTA, FQGNSA. V lost 3 bases to trimming and J lost 8 bases, with 13 bases between them. There are 13 residues in the CDR3.

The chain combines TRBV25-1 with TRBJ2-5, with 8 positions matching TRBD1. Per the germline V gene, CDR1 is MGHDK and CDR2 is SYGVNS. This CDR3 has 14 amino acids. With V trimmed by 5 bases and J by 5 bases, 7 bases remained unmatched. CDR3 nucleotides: TGTGCCAGCAGTCATCAGGGGGCGGAGGAGACCCAGTACTTC. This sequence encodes CASSHQGAEETQYF.